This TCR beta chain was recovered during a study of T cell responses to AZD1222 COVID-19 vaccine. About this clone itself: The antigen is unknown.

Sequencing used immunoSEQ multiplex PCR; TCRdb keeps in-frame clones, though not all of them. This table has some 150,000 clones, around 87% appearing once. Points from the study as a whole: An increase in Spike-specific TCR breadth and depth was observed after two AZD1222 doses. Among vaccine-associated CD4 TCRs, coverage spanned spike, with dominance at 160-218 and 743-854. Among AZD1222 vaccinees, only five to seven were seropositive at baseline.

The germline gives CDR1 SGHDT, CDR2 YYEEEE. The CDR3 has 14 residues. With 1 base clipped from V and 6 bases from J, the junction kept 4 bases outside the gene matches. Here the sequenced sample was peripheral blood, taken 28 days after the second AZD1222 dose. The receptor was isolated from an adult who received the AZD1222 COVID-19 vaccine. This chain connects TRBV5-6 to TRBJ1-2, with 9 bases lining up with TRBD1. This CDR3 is CASSLTGGADGYTF. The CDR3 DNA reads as TGTGCCAGCAGCTTGACAGGGGGCGCCGATGGCTACACCTTC. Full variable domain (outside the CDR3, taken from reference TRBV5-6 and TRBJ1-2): DAGVTQSPTHLIKTRGQQVTLRCSPKSGHDTVSWYQQALGQGPQFIFQYYEEEERQRGNFPDRFSGHQFPNYSSELNVNALLLGDSALYLCASSLTGGADGYTFGSGTRLTVV.